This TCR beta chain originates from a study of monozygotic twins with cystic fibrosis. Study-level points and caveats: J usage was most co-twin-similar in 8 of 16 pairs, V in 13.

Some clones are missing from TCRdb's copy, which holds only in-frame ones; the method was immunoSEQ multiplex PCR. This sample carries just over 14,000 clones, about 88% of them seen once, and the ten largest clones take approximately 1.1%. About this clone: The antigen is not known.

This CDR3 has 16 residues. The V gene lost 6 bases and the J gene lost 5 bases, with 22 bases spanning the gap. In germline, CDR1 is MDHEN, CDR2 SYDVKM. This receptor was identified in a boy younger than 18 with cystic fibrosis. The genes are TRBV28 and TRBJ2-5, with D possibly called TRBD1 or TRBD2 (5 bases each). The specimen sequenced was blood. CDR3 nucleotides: TGTGCCAGCAGCCCATACCGGGACCTCCTGGGGGAGACCCAGTACTTC. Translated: CASSPYRDLLGETQYF.